This T cell receptor (beta chain) came from a study of blood T cell repertoires in COVID-19. The trim removed 5 bases at V and 4 bases at J, leaving 7 bases unmatched. This CDR3 has 15 amino acids. The V gene's germline CDR1 is LNHDA and CDR2 SQIVND (reference sequence). Some clones are missing from TCRdb's copy, which holds only in-frame ones; the method was immunoSEQ multiplex PCR. The repertoire holds 200,000 to 250,000 clones, with 70% to 90% as singletons. This clonotype originated in a woman in her 50s with acute or convalescent COVID-19. The gene calls are TRBV19 and TRBJ1-4; the match to TRBD1 covers 7 bases. Sample: peripheral blood. CDR3 in DNA: TGTGCCAGTAGTTCGGCAGGGGGTTATAATGAAAAACTGTTTTTT. This translates into CASSSAGGYNEKLFF.